Listed here are 7 T cell receptor beta chains from one sample, sequenced in a study of cytomegalovirus exposure and HLA in healthy donors. Researchers ran the PCR with 60 Vbeta and 13 Jbeta primers. Assay used: immunoSEQ multiplex PCR; TCRdb lists only in-frame clones, some missing. The repertoire holds around 75,000 clones, roughly 74% seen once, with around 3% in the top ten. What was sequenced was PBMCs. The receptors were sampled from a man in his forties or fifties in good health and CMV-seronegative.

This clone was counted between two and nine times. The rearrangement joins TRBV6-1 to TRBJ2-3; unclear D gene. Germline V CDR1 and CDR2: MNHNS, SASEGT. The CDR3 has 12 residues. V lost 6 bases to trimming and J lost 3 bases, with 7 bases between them. The chain's CDR3 is CASSPRTDTQYF. CDR3 in DNA: TGTGCCAGCAGCCCCAGGACAGATACGCAGTATTTT.

V usage is TRBV5-4 and J usage is TRBJ1-1; D is uncertain. The CDR3 totals 15 residues. V was shortened by 0 bases and J by 5 bases, with 14 bases between the two germline ends. Germline CDR1 reads SGHNT; CDR2 reads YYREEE (reference sequence). The CDR3 nucleotides are TGTGCCAGCAGCTTGGGTTCACGGGATATGACTGAAGCTTTCTTT. Encoded protein: CASSLGSRDMTEAFF.

The V and J genes are TRBV7-3 and TRBJ2-5; the match to TRBD1 covers 7 bases. With 5 bases clipped from V and 5 bases from J, the junction kept 8 bases outside the gene matches. CDR1 is SGHTA and CDR2 is FQGTGA in the germline V gene. This CDR3 region has 14 residues. DNA for the CDR3: TGTGCCAGCAGCCCAACAGGGGTTGAGGAGACCCAGTACTTC. This gives the protein CASSPTGVEETQYF.

The rearrangement links TRBV28 to TRBJ1-4, with 8 bases lining up with TRBD1. The germline CDR1 and CDR2 sequences are MDHEN and SYDVKM. The CDR3 runs 14 residues. The V gene end was trimmed by 6 bases and the J gene end by 7 bases; junction bases not matched to a gene: 7. CDR3 in DNA: TGTGCCAGCAGCCCCGGACAGGGCCCTGAAAAACTGTTTTTT. Amino acid sequence: CASSPGQGPEKLFF.

The chain employs TRBV18 and TRBJ2-5; possible D gene TRBD2, 5 bases. With the DNA end fitting TRBJ2-7 better, the J assignment may be wrong. Germline CDR1 is KGHSH and CDR2 is LQKENI. The CDR3 loop spans 14 amino acids. The CDR3 bases are TGTGCCAGCTCACGAGGACTCACGACCTACGAGCAGTACTTC. It encodes CASSRGLTTYEQYF.

The chain couples TRBV7-6 to TRBJ2-5, with no clear D. Trimming pared 0 bases from V and 1 base from J, leaving 3 bases between. Per germline, CDR1 SGHVS and CDR2 FNYEAQ. The CDR3 is 13 amino acids. The CDR3 reads CASSLASQETQYF. CDR3 DNA: TGTGCCAGCAGCTTAGCCAGCCAAGAGACCCAGTACTTC.

The chain has TRBV30 and TRBJ1-1; D is perhaps TRBD1 (5 bases). Between the trimmed V and J ends, which lost 3 bases and 1 base, there was a span of 6 bases. The CDR3 covers 12 residues. Germline V gene lookup returns CDR1 GTSNPN and CDR2 SVGIG (reference sequence). CDR3 amino acids: CAWSRENTEAFF. The CDR3 nucleotides are TGTGCCTGGAGCAGGGAGAACACTGAAGCTTTCTTT.